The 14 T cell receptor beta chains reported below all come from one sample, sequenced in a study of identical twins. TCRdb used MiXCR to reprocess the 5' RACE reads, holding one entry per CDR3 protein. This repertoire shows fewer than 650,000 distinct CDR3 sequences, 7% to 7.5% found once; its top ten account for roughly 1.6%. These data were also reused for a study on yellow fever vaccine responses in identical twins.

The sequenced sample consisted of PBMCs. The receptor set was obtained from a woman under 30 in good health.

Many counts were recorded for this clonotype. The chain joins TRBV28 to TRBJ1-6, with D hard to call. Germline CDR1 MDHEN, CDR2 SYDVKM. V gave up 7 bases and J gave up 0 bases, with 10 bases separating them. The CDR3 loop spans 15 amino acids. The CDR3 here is CASNVGISYNSPLHF. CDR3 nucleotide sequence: TGTGCCAGCAATGTGGGAATCTCCTATAATTCACCCCTCCACTTT.

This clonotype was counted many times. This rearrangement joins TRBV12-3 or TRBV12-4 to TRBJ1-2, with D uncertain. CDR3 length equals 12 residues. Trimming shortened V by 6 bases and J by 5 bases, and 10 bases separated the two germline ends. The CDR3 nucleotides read TGTGCCAGCAGCCCTAACCCATATGGCTACACCTTC. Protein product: CASSPNPYGYTF.

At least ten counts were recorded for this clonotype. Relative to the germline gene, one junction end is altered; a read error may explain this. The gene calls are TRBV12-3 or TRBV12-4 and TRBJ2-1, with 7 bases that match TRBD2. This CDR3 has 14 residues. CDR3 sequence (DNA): TGTGCCAGCAAAAGCCCGGGGGGACTCCAAAAGGTGGAGTTC. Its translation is CASKSPGGLQKVEF.

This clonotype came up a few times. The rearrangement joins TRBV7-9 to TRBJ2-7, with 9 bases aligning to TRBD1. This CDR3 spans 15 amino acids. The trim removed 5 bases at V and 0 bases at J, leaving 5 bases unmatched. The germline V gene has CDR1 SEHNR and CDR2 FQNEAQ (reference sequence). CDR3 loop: CASSEGQGSSYEQYF. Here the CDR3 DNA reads TGTGCCAGCAGCGAGGGACAGGGAAGCTCCTACGAGCAGTACTTC.

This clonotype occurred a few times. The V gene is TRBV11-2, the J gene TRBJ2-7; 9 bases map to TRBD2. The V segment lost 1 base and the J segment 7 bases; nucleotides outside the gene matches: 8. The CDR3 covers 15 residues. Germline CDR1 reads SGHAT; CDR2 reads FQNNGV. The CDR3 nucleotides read TGTGCCAGCAGCTTAGGGGGCGGGGGGGCCGTGGAGCAGTACGTC. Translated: CASSLGGGGAVEQYV.

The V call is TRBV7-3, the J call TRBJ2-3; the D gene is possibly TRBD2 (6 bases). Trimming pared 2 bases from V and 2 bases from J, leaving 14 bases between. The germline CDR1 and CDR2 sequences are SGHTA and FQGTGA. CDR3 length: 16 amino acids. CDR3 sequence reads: CASSLVSGLNTDTQYF. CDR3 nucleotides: TGTGCCAGCAGCTTAGTTAGCGGCCTTAACACAGATACGCAGTATTTT.

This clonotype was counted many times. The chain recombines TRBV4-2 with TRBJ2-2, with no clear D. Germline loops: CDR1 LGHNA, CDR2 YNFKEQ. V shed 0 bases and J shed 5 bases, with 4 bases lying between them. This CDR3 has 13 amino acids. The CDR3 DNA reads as TGTGCCAGCAGCCAAGATGTGACCGGGGAGCTGTTTTTT. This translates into CASSQDVTGELFF.

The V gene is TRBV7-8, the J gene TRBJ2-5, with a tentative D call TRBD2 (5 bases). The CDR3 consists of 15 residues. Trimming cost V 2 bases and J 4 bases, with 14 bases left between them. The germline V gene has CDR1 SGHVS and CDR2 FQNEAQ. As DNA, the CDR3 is TGTGCCAGCAGCTTAAGGCGGCAGGCGGGAGAGACCCAGTACTTC. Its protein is CASSLRRQAGETQYF.

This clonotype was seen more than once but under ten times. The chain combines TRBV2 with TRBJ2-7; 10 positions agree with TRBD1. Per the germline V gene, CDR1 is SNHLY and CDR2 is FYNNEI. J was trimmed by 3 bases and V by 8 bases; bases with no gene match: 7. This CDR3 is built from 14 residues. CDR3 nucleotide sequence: TGTGCCAGCTCTAACGGACAGGGGGGCTACGAGCAGTACTTC. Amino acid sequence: CASSNGQGGYEQYF.

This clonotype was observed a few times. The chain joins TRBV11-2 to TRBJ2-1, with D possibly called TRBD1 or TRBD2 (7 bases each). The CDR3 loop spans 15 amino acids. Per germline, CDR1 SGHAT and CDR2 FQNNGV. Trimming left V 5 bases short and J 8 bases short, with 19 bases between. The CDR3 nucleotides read TGTGCCAGCAGCGTCATGGGAGGGGGCCGGTATGAGCAGTTCTTC. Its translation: CASSVMGGGRYEQFF.

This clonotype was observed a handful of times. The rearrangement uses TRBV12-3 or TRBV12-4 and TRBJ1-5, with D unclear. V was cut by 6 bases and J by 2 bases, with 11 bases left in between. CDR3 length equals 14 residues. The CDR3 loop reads CASRGSERNQPQHF. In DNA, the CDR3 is TGTGCCAGCAGGGGGAGCGAGCGCAATCAGCCCCAGCATTTT.

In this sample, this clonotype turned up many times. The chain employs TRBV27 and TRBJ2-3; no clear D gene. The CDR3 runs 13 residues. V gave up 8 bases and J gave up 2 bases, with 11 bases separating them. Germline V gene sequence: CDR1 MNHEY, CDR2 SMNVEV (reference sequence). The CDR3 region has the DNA TGTGCCAGCCGAAGTAAATCCACAGATACGCAGTATTTT. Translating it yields CASRSKSTDTQYF.

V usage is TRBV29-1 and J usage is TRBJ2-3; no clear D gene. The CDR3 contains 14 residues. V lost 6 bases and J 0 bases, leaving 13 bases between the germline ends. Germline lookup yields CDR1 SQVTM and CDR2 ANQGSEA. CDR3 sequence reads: CSVGMVASTDTQYF. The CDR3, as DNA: TGCAGCGTCGGAATGGTCGCCAGCACAGATACGCAGTATTTT.

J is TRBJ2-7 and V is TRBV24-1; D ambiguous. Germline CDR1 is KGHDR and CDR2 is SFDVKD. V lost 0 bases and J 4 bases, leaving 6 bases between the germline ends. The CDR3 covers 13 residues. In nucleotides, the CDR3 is TGTGCCACCAGTGATTTGGCCGGATACGAGCAGTACTTC. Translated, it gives CATSDLAGYEQYF.